This T cell receptor beta chain was documented in a study of shared clonotypes between healthy human individuals. TCRdb keeps only in-frame clones here, not all; method: immunoSEQ multiplex PCR. Here the sample spans fewer than 850,000 clones, 90% being singletons. This clone has a handful of counts. This clonotype was sampled from a young man in good health. Some clones in this sample may be carry-over from other donors' samples. Sample: memory CD8+ T cells from PBMCs. Stated subset: CD45RO+ cells pooled with CCR7-negative TemRA cells.

The CDR3 sequence: CASSLGQSGEQFF. CDR3 in DNA: TGTGCCAGCAGCTTAGGTCAAAGCGGTGAGCAGTTCTTC. The chain employs TRBV7-2 and TRBJ2-1; D might be TRBD2 (5 bases). The V gene lost 1 base and the J gene lost 9 bases, with 10 bases spanning the gap. The CDR3 spans 13 residues. Per germline, CDR1 SGHTA and CDR2 FQGNSA.